The TCR beta chain described here comes from a study of cytomegalovirus exposure and HLA in healthy donors. Vbeta (60) and Jbeta (13) primers were used in the PCR. Using immunoSEQ multiplex PCR, the repertoire was profiled, and TCRdb retains in-frame clones only, with some absent. The sample includes 200,000 to 250,000 clones, over 65% seen only once; the top ten take roughly 3%. Trimming took 5 bases from V and 5 from J, leaving 19 bases between them. Germline CDR1 is SGHTA and CDR2 is FQGNSA. The CDR3 sequence is 16 residues long. The V and J genes are TRBV7-2 and TRBJ1-5; D is ambiguous. The source is a woman under 40 in good health and CMV-seronegative. The sequenced material came from PBMCs. CDR3 residues: CASSRGTTQIDQPQHF. The CDR3 nucleotides are TGTGCCAGCAGCCGTGGTACAACCCAGATCGATCAGCCCCAGCATTTT.